The 21 T cell receptor beta chains presented below share a single source sample, sequenced in a study of human T cells and chemical hapten exposure. The time point denotes: healthy volunteer bleed at 6 weeks. Blood, whole and unfractionated, served as the source for total RNA extraction. TCRdb used MiXCR to reprocess the RACE reads, holding one entry per CDR3 protein. The repertoire includes 50,000 to 70,000 distinct CDR3 sequences, under 7.5% of them detected once, and 3% to 4% sits in the top ten. The sequencing sample was made of whole blood. Receptors originate from a female donor in good health. Some clones in this sample may be carry-over from other donors' samples.

The chain recombines TRBV5-1 with TRBJ2-5; D ambiguous. The V gene lost 2 bases and the J gene lost 0 bases, with 5 bases spanning the gap. This CDR3 is built from 13 residues. Germline V CDR1 and CDR2: SGHRS, YFSETQ. The CDR3: CASSFQNQETQYF. CDR3 nucleotides: TGCGCCAGCAGCTTTCAGAACCAAGAGACCCAGTACTTC. The complete variable domain, with remaining parts taken from reference TRBV5-1 and TRBJ2-5, reads KAGVTQTPRYLIKTRGQQVTLSCSPISGHRSVSWYQQTPGQGLQFLFEYFSETQRNKGNFPGRFSGRQFSNSRSEMNVSTLELGDSALYLCASSFQNQETQYFGPGTRLLVL.

This clonotype came up many times. The V call is TRBV6-2 or TRBV6-3, the J call TRBJ2-7; 7 bases align to TRBD2. The V gene end was trimmed by 0 bases and the J gene end by 0 bases; junction bases not matched to a gene: 5. The CDR3 contains 16 residues. CDR1 is MNHEY, CDR2 SVGEGT, per germline. CDR3: CASSYSDGGSSYEQYF. The CDR3 DNA reads as TGTGCCAGCAGTTACTCGGATGGCGGGAGCTCCTACGAGCAGTACTTC.

This clonotype showed up many times. The J gene is TRBJ2-3, the V gene TRBV20-1, with 7 positions matching TRBD2. The V segment lost 5 bases and the J segment 6 bases; nucleotides outside the gene matches: 17. The CDR3 covers 16 residues. Germline-derived CDR1 and CDR2 are DFQATT and SNEGSKA (reference sequence). The CDR3 protein is CSAPKSGASHADTQYF. The DNA for the CDR3 is TGCAGTGCTCCAAAGAGCGGGGCCTCCCATGCGGATACGCAGTATTTT.

This clonotype was counted ten times or more. The chain carries TRBV6-2 or TRBV6-3 and TRBJ2-6; the D gene is possibly TRBD2 (5 bases). Deletions cut 6 bases from V and 0 bases from J, with 18 bases between. The CDR3 is 18 amino acids. Germline loops: CDR1 MNHEY, CDR2 SVGEGT. The chain's CDR3 is CASRGGGLSNSGANVLTF. The CDR3 region has the DNA TGTGCCAGCAGAGGCGGAGGCCTCTCTAACTCTGGGGCCAACGTCCTGACTTTC.

Turning to this clonotype: A much larger clone sits a single nucleotide away, making a read error possible. The rearrangement links TRBV2 to TRBJ1-1; TRBD1 might be the D (5 bases). The CDR3 is made up of 13 amino acids. In germline, CDR1 is SNHLY, CDR2 FYNNEI. The chain's CDR3 is CASEWGVNAEAFF. The DNA of the CDR3 is TGTGCCAGCGAGTGGGGGGTGAACGCTGAAGCTTTCTTT. Full variable domain (outside the CDR3, taken from reference TRBV2 and TRBJ1-1): EPEVTQTPSHQVTQMGQEVILRCVPISNHLYFYWYRQILGQKVEFLVSFYNNEISEKSEIFDDQFSVERPDGSNFTLKIRSTKLEDSAMYFCASEWGVNAEAFFGQGTRLTVV.

A few counts support this clonotype. This chain joins TRBV12-3 or TRBV12-4 and TRBJ1-1; D ambiguous. CDR3 length: 15 amino acids. V was trimmed by 5 bases and J by 4 bases, leaving 17 bases between them. This CDR3 reads CASSRRKGLGTEAFF. The DNA of the CDR3 is TGTGCCAGCAGTAGAAGGAAAGGGCTGGGCACTGAAGCTTTCTTT.

This clonotype was counted ten times or more. V usage is TRBV7-9 and J usage is TRBJ2-7; 11 nucleotides match TRBD2. Per germline, CDR1 SEHNR and CDR2 FQNEAQ (reference sequence). The CDR3 covers 17 residues. The V and J ends lost 4 bases and 0 bases, in that order; junction bases with no gene match: 8. CDR3 region: CASSYGLAGPSSYEQYF. The CDR3 bases are TGTGCCAGCAGCTATGGACTAGCGGGCCCGAGCTCCTACGAGCAGTACTTC.

This clonotype was counted only a few times. The chain recombines TRBV29-1 with TRBJ2-6; D call uncertain. This CDR3 has 16 residues. Deletions cut 4 bases from V and 0 bases from J, with 13 bases between. Germline V lookup: CDR1 SQVTM, CDR2 ANQGSEA. The CDR3 DNA is TGCAGCGTTGCTTTAGCCTATAACTCTGGGGCCAACGTCCTGACTTTC. Its protein product is CSVALAYNSGANVLTF.

The gene calls are TRBV7-9 and TRBJ1-3; D is unclear. Germline CDR1 is SEHNR and CDR2 is FQNEAQ (reference sequence). Trimming shortened V by 0 bases and J by 2 bases, and 8 bases separated the two germline ends. The CDR3 is made up of 15 amino acids. The CDR3 spells CASSLAFGAGNTIYF. DNA for the CDR3: TGTGCCAGCAGCTTAGCATTTGGGGCTGGAAACACCATATATTTT.

This clonotype was picked up many times. This chain uses TRBV5-5 with TRBJ1-1; D may be TRBD1 (6 bases). The germline V gene encodes CDR1 SGHKS and CDR2 YYEKEE (reference sequence). The CDR3 is made up of 17 amino acids. V shed 0 bases and J shed 5 bases, with 20 bases lying between them. The CDR3 is CASSLEPGHYSRTEAFF. CDR3 sequence (DNA): TGTGCCAGCAGCTTGGAACCGGGACACTACTCAAGGACTGAAGCTTTCTTT.

This clonotype was detected many times. This chain links TRBV11-1 with TRBJ1-5, with a possible D match to TRBD1 (5 bases). The CDR3 runs 13 residues. V lost 5 bases, J lost 3 bases, and 8 bases lay in between. Germline CDR1 is SGHAT and CDR2 is FQDESV (reference sequence). CDR3 in DNA: TGTGCCAGCAGCGACAGTCCCAATCAGCCCCAGCATTTT. Its protein is CASSDSPNQPQHF. The entire variable domain, with the rest obtained from reference TRBV11-1 and TRBJ1-5, is as follows: EAEVAQSPRYKITEKSQAVAFWCDPISGHATLYWYRQILGQGPELLVQFQDESVVDDSQLPKDRFSAERLKGVDSTLKIQPAELGDSAMYLCASSDSPNQPQHFGDGTRLSIL.

The rearrangement links TRBV29-1 to TRBJ2-7; no firm D call. The length of the CDR3 is 9 residues. Germline V gene sequence: CDR1 SQVTM, CDR2 ANQGSEA. For the CDR3, the DNA is TGCCCGCGGTCCGACGAGCAGTACTTC. Encoded protein: CPRSDEQYF.

The J gene is TRBJ2-7, the V gene TRBV12-3 or TRBV12-4; 11 bases fit TRBD2. The CDR3 is 14 residues long. J was trimmed by 4 bases and V by 4 bases; bases with no gene match: 3. In DNA, the CDR3 is TGTGCCAGCAGTTATACTAGCGGGAGTTACGAGCAGTACTTC. Protein sequence: CASSYTSGSYEQYF.

This clonotype was counted many times. V usage is TRBV30 and J usage is TRBJ1-2; D not resolved. Germline V gene sequence: CDR1 GTSNPN, CDR2 SVGIG (reference sequence). The CDR3 spans 9 residues. Trimming shortened V by 2 bases and J by 5 bases, and 0 bases separated the two germline ends. CDR3 nucleotides: TGTGCCTGGAGTTATGGCTACACCTTC. This gives the protein CAWSYGYTF.

This clonotype was found many times. The J gene is TRBJ2-3, the V gene TRBV20-1; 9 bases line up with TRBD1. Germline trimming cut 5 bases from V and 1 base from J; bases unmatched to any gene: 4. This CDR3 has 14 residues. Germline V gene sequence: CDR1 DFQATT, CDR2 SNEGSKA (reference sequence). The DNA of the CDR3 is TGCAGTGCTCCCAGGACAGGGGGCACAGATACGCAGTATTTT. Its protein is CSAPRTGGTDTQYF.

In its sample, this clonotype was seen many times. The chain links TRBV12-3 or TRBV12-4 to TRBJ1-1; D is ambiguous. V was shortened by 6 bases and J by 1 base, with 3 bases between the two germline ends. CDR3 length: 11 amino acids. The CDR3 loop reads CASSWNTEAFF. The CDR3 region has the DNA TGTGCCAGCAGCTGGAACACTGAAGCTTTCTTT.

This clonotype appeared many times. V is TRBV20-1 and J is TRBJ2-3; weak D call: TRBD2 (5 bases). Per the germline V gene, CDR1 is DFQATT and CDR2 is SNEGSKA (reference sequence). The length of the CDR3 is 15 residues. V lost 2 bases, J lost 1 base, and 13 bases lay in between. As DNA, the CDR3 is TGCAGTGCTAGATCTTTGAGCGGAGGCACAGATACGCAGTATTTT. It is translated as CSARSLSGGTDTQYF.

The table lists this clonotype with a few counts. This rearrangement joins TRBV19 to TRBJ1-4, with 7 bases fitting TRBD1. Germline loops: CDR1 LNHDA, CDR2 SQIVND (reference sequence). This CDR3 spans 15 amino acids. V lost 3 bases, J lost 6 bases, and 7 bases stayed unmatched. This CDR3 reads CASSINRQGDEKLFF. The DNA of the CDR3 is TGTGCCAGTAGTATTAACAGGCAGGGGGATGAAAAACTGTTTTTT.

This clonotype has ten or more counts. The V and J genes are TRBV7-8 and TRBJ2-7, with TRBD1 matching over 10 bases. The CDR3 totals 14 residues. CDR1 is SGHVS and CDR2 is FQNEAQ in the germline V gene. Unmatched junction bases numbered 6, after V lost 5 bases and J lost 5 bases. CDR3 DNA sequence: TGTGCCAGCAGCCCGGGGACAGGGGTGGACGAGCAGTACTTC. It codes for CASSPGTGVDEQYF.

V usage is TRBV4-1 and J usage is TRBJ2-7, with TRBD1 matching over 9 bases. The CDR3 extends over 15 amino acids. Per the germline V gene, CDR1 is MGHRA and CDR2 is YSYEKL. V shed 2 bases, J shed 2 bases, and the junction held 4 bases outside the gene matches. This chain's CDR3 is CASSQNRDRAYEQYF. The DNA for the CDR3 is TGCGCCAGCAGCCAAAACCGGGACAGGGCCTACGAGCAGTACTTC.

The rearrangement links TRBV27 to TRBJ2-1; 7 positions agree with TRBD2. V was clipped by 4 bases and J by 0 bases; unmatched bases: 12. Germline V gene data show CDR1 as MNHEY and CDR2 as SMNVEV (reference sequence). CDR3 length: 18 amino acids. The CDR3 spells CASSSNLRLAHSYNEQFF. CDR3 DNA sequence: TGTGCCAGCAGTTCCAACCTGCGACTAGCCCACTCCTACAATGAGCAGTTCTTC.